This T cell receptor (beta chain) was sequenced for a study of T-cell reconstitution after alpha-beta-depleted transplantation in children. Study-wide points: The authors attributed T-cell counts and diversity one year after transplant mostly to newly produced T cells. By about two months after transplant, alpha-beta T cells reportedly arose from several hundred graft clones that had expanded. From surviving recipient T cells and thymic progenitors came the high day-60 TCRbeta diversity observed in some patients.

This clonotype was detected many times. The target antigen is unknown. CDR3 length equals 16 residues. V was trimmed by 0 bases and J by 0 bases, leaving 10 bases between them. Germline V gene data show CDR1 as SGHDT and CDR2 as YYEEEE. Molecular barcoding with unique molecular identifiers was used for the TCRbeta library. Each CDR3 protein gets one entry after TCRdb re-called the PCR reads with MiXCR. The sample has about 640,000 distinct CDR3 sequences, over 10% seen once. The chain combines TRBV5-6 with TRBJ2-1, with TRBD2 as a possible D gene (6 bases). Sequenced here: PBMCs, mostly from graft donor cells, sampled 360 days after TCRalphabeta/CD19-depleted stem cell transplant. The receptor was derived from a male patient between 10 and 17 years old who had a stem cell transplant for acute myeloid leukemia, so the T cells may come from the graft donor. This CDR3 is CASSLGLVVSYNEQFF. The CDR3 DNA reads TGTGCCAGCAGCTTGGGACTAGTCGTCTCCTACAATGAGCAGTTCTTC.